Listed below are T cell receptor beta chains from one sample, sequenced in a study of OX40 agonist ivuxolimab in advanced cancers. The method was immunoSEQ multiplex PCR; TCRdb's version includes in-frame clones alone and lacks a portion of them. The data show 75,000 to 95,000 clones, 85% to 90% seen once. The source material was CD4+ or CD8+ T cells sorted from blood, sampled in a trial of the OX40 agonist ivuxolimab. These receptors were collected from an adult with an advanced solid tumor such as melanoma, head and neck, liver or kidney cancer. The conserved cysteine and the conserved F or W are not part of the CDR3 here.

V gene	J gene	CDR3 protein
TRBV5-1	TRBJ2-5	ASSWGQGETQY
TRBV5-4	TRBJ1-2	ASSTRGQGYGYT
TRBV15	TRBJ1-4	ATSRRDRGATNEKLF
TRBV27	TRBJ2-4	ASSLGGMNHNIQY
TRBV7-8	TRBJ2-3	ASSSTRDRERTDTQY
TRBV6-4	TRBJ2-5	ASSRQGAQGETQY
TRBV28	TRBJ2-3	ASKGAGQGPADTQY
TRBV12-5	TRBJ2-1	ASGLGLAGAGEQF
TRBV7-2	TRBJ2-5	ASSLAIETQY
TRBV5-1	TRBJ2-5	ASSLAGPLGETQY
TRBV5-6	TRBJ1-4	ASSSGRGREKLF
TRBV7-3	TRBJ2-2	ASSFMENTGELF
TRBV30	TRBJ2-5	AWTSGETQY
TRBV12-5	TRBJ1-2	ASGLVYQTLNYGYT
TRBV6-5	TRBJ2-7	ASSYSETDAFRGQY
TRBV11-2	TRBJ1-6	ASSFDSSYNSPLH
TRBV18	TRBJ2-2	ASSNLNRASNTGELF
TRBV11-3	TRBJ1-3	ASRAGFSGNTIY
TRBV5-4	TRBJ2-5	ASSRSASGQETQY
TRBV7-2	TRBJ2-1	ASSLAVGKGSYNEQF
TRBV4-1	TRBJ1-2	ASSLRQGWRDRESLNRDGYT
TRBV21-1	TRBJ1-2	ASSKGQDPQGLPTNYGYT
TRBV18	TRBJ1-1	ASSPGQNTEAF
TRBV7-3	TRBJ2-2	ASSLTGQPGGELF
TRBV9	TRBJ1-3	ASSVASGQGAGNTIY
TRBV19	TRBJ1-3	ASRYRWQTAGNTIY
TRBV2	TRBJ1-5	ASGNSGNQPQH
TRBV19	TRBJ1-2	ASSPTSDYGYT
TRBV7-6	TRBJ1-4	ASSLSNGEKLF
TRBV6-5	TRBJ2-1	ASSQRGAVRNEQF
TRBV6-1	TRBJ1-5	ASSGGRNQPQH
TRBV9	TRBJ2-6	ASSQTTGTFAGANVLT
TRBV12-5	TRBJ2-1	ASGPGTVAYNEQF
TRBV11-3	TRBJ1-2	ASSSIALGGRGLGFEGYT
TRBV29-1	TRBJ2-6	SVDQGKAGANVLT
TRBV6-4	TRBJ1-5	ASRPSNNQPQH
TRBV6-6	TRBJ2-7	ASSPGQGIYEQY
TRBV4-1	TRBJ1-1	ASSQERSGIGTEAF
TRBV7-9	TRBJ2-5	ASSLGGSNITQY
TRBV7-2	TRBJ1-5	ASSLEGGGNQPQH
TRBV7-2	TRBJ1-1	ASSKVARGLDAF
TRBV6-1	TRBJ1-2	ASSLNYGYT
TRBV4-2	TRBJ1-1	ASSQEAGGSILNTEAF
TRBV5-1	TRBJ2-2	ASGSGTKNTGELF
TRBV6-6	TRBJ1-3	ASSYGRENTIY
TRBV4-2	TRBJ2-4	ASSQSWPSGGSLAKNIQY
TRBV9	TRBJ1-2	ASTPDPTLGGYT
TRBV6-1	TRBJ2-5	ASSPQGGETQY
TRBV25-1	TRBJ2-4	ASSDPEGTNIQY
TRBV5-6	TRBJ1-1	ASSWYRGGTEAF
TRBV6-6	TRBJ1-2	ASSYGGRNYGYT
TRBV5-4	TRBJ1-4	ASSRGTSGNDNEKLF
TRBV11-3	TRBJ2-3	ASSLRTGGFPDTQY
TRBV5-3	TRBJ1-1	ASSRVDTLTEAF
TRBV6-5	TRBJ1-1	ASSPGSGAEAF
TRBV27	TRBJ2-2	ASSLEGVTGELF
TRBV5-4	TRBJ2-1	ASSLGAQGNEQF
TRBV15	TRBJ2-5	ATSRLVTKVQETQY
TRBV7-9	TRBJ1-2	ASSIPEYNYGYT
TRBV10-3	TRBJ1-3	ASNTANGNTIY